The 9 T cell receptor beta chains reported below all come from one sample, sequenced in a study of shared clonotypes between healthy human individuals. Repertoires were generated with immunoSEQ multiplex PCR, while TCRdb's copy carries only in-frame clones and drops some. Of about 680,000 clones in the sample, about 74% are singletons; the top ten hold approximately 1.7%. The source material was memory CD4+ T cells sorted from blood. Subset meaning: CD45RA-negative fraction. These receptors were collected from a woman aged 25 to 39 in good health.

The V and J genes are TRBV19 and TRBJ2-7, with 7 bases identical to TRBD1. Germline values: CDR1 LNHDA, CDR2 SQIVND (reference sequence). The J segment lost 2 bases and the V segment lost 6 bases, leaving 7 bases of the junction unmatched. The CDR3 contains 14 residues. The CDR3 DNA reads as TGTGCCAGTAGCGGTGGGACAGCGACCTACGAGCAGTACTTC. Translating gives CASSGGTATYEQYF.

The chain has TRBV7-3 and TRBJ2-2; 13 bases line up with TRBD2. V lost 5 bases and J lost 5; bases outside the gene matches: 5. Germline V gene data show CDR1 as SGHTA and CDR2 as FQGTGA. The CDR3 has 16 amino acids. The CDR3 DNA reads TGTGCCAGCAGCCCTCCACTAGCGGGAGGGACCGGGGAGCTGTTTTTT. Translation: CASSPPLAGGTGELFF.

The genes are TRBV5-5 and TRBJ2-3; 10 bases fit TRBD2. CDR1 is SGHKS and CDR2 is YYEKEE in the germline V gene (reference sequence). V lost 1 base to trimming and J lost 4 bases; unmatched junction nucleotides: 6. The CDR3 is 16 residues long. DNA of the CDR3: TGTGCCAGCAGCTTGTATCTACTAGCGGGACCAGATACGCAGTATTTT. The encoded protein is CASSLYLLAGPDTQYF. The full variable domain, rest sourced from reference TRBV5-5 and TRBJ2-3, is DAGVTQSPTHLIKTRGQQVTLRCSPISGHKSVSWYQQVLGQGPQFIFQYYEKEERGRGNFPDRFSARQFPNYSSELNVNALLLGDSALYLCASSLYLLAGPDTQYFGPGTRLTVL.

The rearrangement uses TRBV27 and TRBJ2-3; 13 bases are a match to TRBD2. Germline CDR1 and CDR2: MNHEY and SMNVEV (reference sequence). The CDR3 has 15 amino acids. J gave up 12 bases and V 4 bases, and 10 bases lay outside the gene matches. The CDR3 nucleotides are TGTGCCAGCAGTTCGCCCTCAGGACTAGCGGGAGCACAGTATTTT. Amino acid sequence: CASSSPSGLAGAQYF.

The V call is TRBV27, the J call TRBJ2-1; weak D call: TRBD2 (5 bases). Trimming cost V 5 bases and J 8 bases, with 19 bases left between them. CDR3 length: 15 amino acids. The V gene's germline CDR1 is MNHEY and CDR2 SMNVEV (reference sequence). The chain's CDR3 is CASSVSLERSHEQFF. In DNA form, the CDR3 reads TGTGCCAGCAGTGTCTCACTAGAGAGATCTCATGAGCAGTTCTTC.

This clone has only a few counts. V usage is TRBV9 and J usage is TRBJ2-7; D gene uncertain. There are 14 residues in the CDR3. Germline CDR1 is SGDLS and CDR2 is YYNGEE. Trimming cost V 0 bases and J 4 bases, with 11 bases left between them. CDR3 amino acids: CASSVATWGYEQYF. In DNA form, the CDR3 reads TGTGCCAGCAGCGTAGCTACGTGGGGATACGAGCAGTACTTC.

This CDR3 reads CAWSRLAGSNEQFF. The CDR3 nucleotides read TGTGCCTGGAGTCGACTAGCGGGGTCCAATGAGCAGTTCTTC. This chain joins TRBV30 and TRBJ2-1; 11 nucleotides align to TRBD2. The CDR3 length is 14 residues. Germline loops: CDR1 GTSNPN, CDR2 SVGIG (reference sequence). J gave up 6 bases and V 2 bases, and 3 bases lay outside the gene matches.

This sequence joins TRBV28 and TRBJ2-7; D is possibly TRBD1 (5 bases). Trimming took 4 bases from V and 0 from J, leaving 16 bases between them. This CDR3 has 16 residues. Germline V gene data show CDR1 as MDHEN and CDR2 as SYDVKM. The CDR3 here is CASSSVRVISSYEQYF. The CDR3 bases are TGTGCCAGCAGTTCGGTCAGGGTGATTAGCTCCTACGAGCAGTACTTC.

On this clone itself: The junction and the germline gene differ at one end; a read error may be behind it. The chain has TRBV4-1 and TRBJ1-1; D is unresolved. Germline CDR1 MGHRA, CDR2 YSYEKL. This CDR3 is 15 amino acids long. CDR3 amino acids: CASTPVEGLNTEAFF. The CDR3 bases are TGCGCCAGCACCCCAGTCGAGGGTTTGAACACTGAAGCTTTTTTT.